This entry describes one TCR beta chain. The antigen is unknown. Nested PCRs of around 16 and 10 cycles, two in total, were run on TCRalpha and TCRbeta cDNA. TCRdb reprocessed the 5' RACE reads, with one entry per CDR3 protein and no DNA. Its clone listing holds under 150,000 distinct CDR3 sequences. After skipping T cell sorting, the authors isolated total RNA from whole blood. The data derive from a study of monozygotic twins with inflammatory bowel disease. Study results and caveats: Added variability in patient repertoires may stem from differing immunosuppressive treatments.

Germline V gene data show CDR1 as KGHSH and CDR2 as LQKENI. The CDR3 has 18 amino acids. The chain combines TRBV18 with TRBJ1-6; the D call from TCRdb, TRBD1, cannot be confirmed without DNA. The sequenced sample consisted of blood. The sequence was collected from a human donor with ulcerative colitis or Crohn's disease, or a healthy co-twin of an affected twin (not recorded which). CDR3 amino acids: CASSPSGAGGARNSPLHF.